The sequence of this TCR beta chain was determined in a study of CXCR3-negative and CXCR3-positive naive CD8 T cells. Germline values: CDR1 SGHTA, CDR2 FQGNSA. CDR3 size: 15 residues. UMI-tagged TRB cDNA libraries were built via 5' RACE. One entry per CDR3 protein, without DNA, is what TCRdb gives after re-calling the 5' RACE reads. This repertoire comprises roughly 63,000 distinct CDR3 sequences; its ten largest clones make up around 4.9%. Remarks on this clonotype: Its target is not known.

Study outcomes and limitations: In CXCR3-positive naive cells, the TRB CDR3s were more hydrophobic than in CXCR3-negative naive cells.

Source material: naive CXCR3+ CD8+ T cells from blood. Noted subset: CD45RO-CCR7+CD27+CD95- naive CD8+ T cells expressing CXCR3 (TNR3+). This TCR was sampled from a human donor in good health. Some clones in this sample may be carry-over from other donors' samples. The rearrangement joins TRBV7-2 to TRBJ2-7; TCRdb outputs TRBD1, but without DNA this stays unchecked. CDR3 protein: CASSLPQGFSYEQYF.